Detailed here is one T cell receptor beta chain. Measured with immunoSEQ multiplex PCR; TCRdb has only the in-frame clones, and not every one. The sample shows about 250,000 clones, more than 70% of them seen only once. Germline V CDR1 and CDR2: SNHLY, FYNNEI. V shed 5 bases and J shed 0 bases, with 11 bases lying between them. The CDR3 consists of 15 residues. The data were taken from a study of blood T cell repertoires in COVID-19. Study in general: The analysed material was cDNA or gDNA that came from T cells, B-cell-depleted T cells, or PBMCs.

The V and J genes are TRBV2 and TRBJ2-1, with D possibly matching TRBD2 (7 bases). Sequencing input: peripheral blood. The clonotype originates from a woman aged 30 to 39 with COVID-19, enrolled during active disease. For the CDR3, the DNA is TGTGCCAGCAGTCTAGCGGACAGCTCCTACAATGAGCAGTTCTTC. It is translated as CASSLADSSYNEQFF. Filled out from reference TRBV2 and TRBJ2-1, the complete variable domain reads EPEVTQTPSHQVTQMGQEVILRCVPISNHLYFYWYRQILGQKVEFLVSFYNNEISEKSEIFDDQFSVERPDGSNFTLKIRSTKLEDSAMYFCASSLADSSYNEQFFGPGTRLTVL.